Sequencing of this TCR beta chain was carried out in a study of T cells after yellow fever vaccination. In making TCR cDNA, 5'RACE template switching added a universal primer site and UMIs to it. TCRdb independently ran MiXCR on the 5' RACE reads; one entry per CDR3 protein. The sample records 450,000 to 650,000 distinct CDR3 sequences, 13% being singletons. The receptor comes from a man aged 25 to 45 who received the YFV17D yellow fever vaccine. Sequencing used PBMCs, obtained on the day of the yellow fever booster vaccination.

CDR3 amino acids: CASSLTVNEQFF. The CDR3 region has the DNA TGTGCCAGCAGTTTGACAGTCAATGAGCAGTTCTTC. The chain employs TRBV28 and TRBJ2-1, with D possibly being TRBD1 (5 bases). V was pared by 3 bases and J by 6 bases, with 6 bases between. The CDR3 extends over 12 amino acids. Germline CDR1 is MDHEN and CDR2 is SYDVKM.